This T cell receptor (beta chain) was found in a study of CD8+ T cells in alopecia areata. Study-level findings and limits: Among patients, TCR sharing was less clear than in mice, a difference possibly due in part to HLA diversity in the patient population. Affected scalp, especially in alopecia totalis/universalis, had a higher clonality than normal scalp did. Within the top 100, expanded CD8+ clones significantly decreased with tofacitinib, as did scalp clonality. In scalp and blood during tofacitinib, many expanded lesional clones persisted.

Details on this clone: Its antigen is currently unknown.

Sample treatment: oral pan-JAK inhibitor, 5-10 mg twice daily. After isolation, RNA underwent reverse transcription to generate cDNA as the sequencing template. The assay was immunoSEQ multiplex PCR, and TCRdb's table has in-frame clones only and misses some. The table shows around 200,000 clones, with under 70% occurring only once. The CDR3 runs 12 residues. The V end was cut by 2 bases, the J end by 2 bases, with 7 bases between. The germline V gene encodes CDR1 GTSNPN and CDR2 SVGIG (reference sequence). The J gene is TRBJ2-7, the V gene TRBV30; D is unresolved. The clonotype originates from a human donor with alopecia areata. The starting material was CD4+ T cells sorted from blood, obtained at week 4, from a patient treated with tofacitinib. The CDR3 DNA is TGTGCCTGGAGTCACAGCGCCTACGAGCAGTACTTC. This encodes CAWSHSAYEQYF.